This passage covers 8 T cell receptor beta chains from one sample sequenced in a study of T-cell reconstitution after alpha-beta-depleted transplantation in children. Preparation of the TCRbeta library involved a method that used unique molecular identifiers. TCRdb reprocessed the PCR reads with MiXCR, giving one entry per CDR3 protein. This table holds about 400,000 distinct CDR3 sequences, 15% to 20% found once. The source was PBMCs, mostly from graft donor cells, collected 360 days after TCRalphabeta/CD19-depleted stem cell transplant. These receptors were collected from a boy under two years old who had a stem cell transplant for Wiskott-Aldrich syndrome, so the T cells may come from the graft donor.

In its sample, this clonotype was seen many times. The chain uses TRBV10-1 and TRBJ2-3; 10 bases are shared with TRBD1. The junction had 7 bases not matched to a gene; V was cut back by 3 bases and J by 4 bases. Germline CDR1 is WNHNN and CDR2 is SYGVQD (reference sequence). This CDR3 region has 16 residues. The CDR3 nucleotides read TGCGCCAGCAGTGACCTCCGGACAGGGGGTTCAGATACGCAGTATTTT. This gives the protein CASSDLRTGGSDTQYF.

The chain uses TRBV7-8 and TRBJ2-5; possible D gene TRBD1, 5 bases. Trimming took 1 base from V and 1 from J, leaving 13 bases between them. This CDR3 has 16 residues. Germline loops: CDR1 SGHVS, CDR2 FQNEAQ. The CDR3 region has the DNA TGTGCCAGCAGCTTAGGCGCCTGGGGCCTCCAAGAGACCCAGTACTTC. As protein: CASSLGAWGLQETQYF.

A few counts support this clonotype. The chain employs TRBV15 and TRBJ2-5; D gene ambiguous. The CDR3 covers 14 residues. The V end was cut by 1 base, the J end by 2 bases, with 8 bases between. Germline V lookup: CDR1 LNHNV, CDR2 YYDKDF (reference sequence). CDR3 sequence (DNA): TGTGCCACCAGCAGAGGGAACAAGCAAGAGACCCAGTACTTC. Translated: CATSRGNKQETQYF.

This clonotype turned up a few times. The chain has TRBV29-1 and TRBJ2-7; TRBD1 matches 8 bases. Germline loops: CDR1 SQVTM, CDR2 ANQGSEA. V was pared by 7 bases and J by 5 bases, with 4 bases of the junction left unmatched. The CDR3 has 11 residues. CDR3 protein: CSADRDHEQYF. The CDR3 DNA reads as TGCAGCGCGGACAGGGACCACGAGCAGTACTTC.

In this sample, this clonotype turned up many times. The rearrangement uses TRBV15 and TRBJ2-1, with 7 bases that match TRBD1. From germline, CDR1 is LNHNV and CDR2 YYDKDF (reference sequence). With 1 base clipped from V and 4 bases from J, the junction kept 4 bases outside the gene matches. The CDR3 has 15 amino acids. The CDR3 here is CATSRVGRGYNEQFF. Written as DNA, the CDR3 is TGTGCCACCAGCAGAGTCGGCAGGGGGTACAATGAGCAGTTCTTC.

This chain joins TRBV11-2 and TRBJ2-5; D call uncertain. In germline, CDR1 is SGHAT, CDR2 FQNNGV. With 3 bases removed from V and 4 bases from J, the gap between germline ends came to 9 bases. This CDR3 has 13 residues. The CDR3 DNA is TGTGCCAGCAGCTTTCAGTGGGGAGAGACCCAGTACTTC. This encodes CASSFQWGETQYF.

This clonotype was picked up a small number of times. The V call is TRBV3-1, the J call TRBJ2-1, with 14 nucleotides matching TRBD2. V shed 1 base, J shed 7 bases, and the junction held 9 bases outside the gene matches. There are 18 residues in the CDR3. In germline, CDR1 is LGHDT, CDR2 YNNKEL (reference sequence). CDR3 sequence: CASSQVAGTSGRRNEQFF. The CDR3 DNA is TGTGCCAGCAGCCAAGTCGCCGGGACTAGCGGGAGAAGGAATGAGCAGTTCTTC.

J is TRBJ2-1 and V is TRBV24-1, with 11 bases lining up with TRBD2. CDR3 length: 17 residues. After removal of 4 bases from V and 3 bases from J, the junction contained 7 bases not matched to a gene. Germline V CDR1 and CDR2: KGHDR, SFDVKD. The CDR3 reads CATSDFTGTSGYNEQFF. The CDR3 nucleotides read TGTGCCACCAGTGACTTCACCGGGACTAGCGGCTACAATGAGCAGTTCTTC.